Listed here are 26 T cell receptor beta chains from one sample, sequenced in a study of CD8+ T cells in alopecia areata. TCR sequencing used cDNA made by reverse transcription of extracted RNA. Clones were sequenced by immunoSEQ multiplex PCR, and TCRdb holds only the in-frame ones, with some missing. The table lists over 150,000 clones, roughly 50% of them singletons, with about a tenth in the top ten. Treatment in this sample: oral pan-JAK inhibitor, 5-10 mg twice daily. Specimen: CD8+ T cells sorted from blood, collected at week 24, from a patient treated with tofacitinib. The origin of the receptors is a human donor with alopecia areata.

The chain has TRBV12-5 and TRBJ1-4; TRBD1 agrees at 11 bases. The CDR3 runs to 16 residues. Per the germline V gene, CDR1 is LGHNT and CDR2 is FRNRAP. With V trimmed by 6 bases and J by 7 bases, 10 bases remained unmatched. CDR3 nucleotide sequence: TGTGCTAGTGGCGTGGACAGGGGGCGGCGGGGTGAAAAACTGTTTTTT. Translating it yields CASGVDRGRRGEKLFF.

The chain is built from TRBV7-2 and TRBJ1-4; a weak D match, TRBD1 (5 bases). The length of the CDR3 is 11 residues. Germline loops: CDR1 SGHTA, CDR2 FQGNSA. Trimming left V 7 bases short and J 8 bases short, with 8 bases between. The CDR3: CASTRGEKLFF. The CDR3 DNA reads as TGTGCCAGCACCCGGGGGGAAAAACTGTTTTTT.

This chain links TRBV7-3 with TRBJ2-3; D assignment may be TRBD1 or TRBD2 (5 bases each). Per germline, CDR1 SGHTA and CDR2 FQGTGA. CDR3 size: 17 residues. V shed 2 bases and J shed 2 bases, with 17 bases lying between them. The CDR3 protein is CASSLRQVGALTDTQYF. The CDR3 DNA reads TGTGCCAGCAGCTTACGCCAGGTCGGGGCACTCACAGATACGCAGTATTTT.

The chain recombines TRBV28 with TRBJ2-2, with D possibly being TRBD1 (5 bases). CDR1 and CDR2 (germline): MDHEN, SYDVKM. This CDR3 is 14 amino acids long. Trimming stripped 10 bases from V and 3 bases from J, with 15 bases between. CDR3 in DNA: TGTGCCATCTCCCCTATCAGGGACACCGGGGAGCTGTTTTTT. Encoded protein: CAISPIRDTGELFF.

The chain recombines TRBV15 with TRBJ2-1; D not certain. V was trimmed by 0 bases and J by 3 bases, leaving 9 bases between them. CDR1 is LNHNV, CDR2 YYDKDF, per germline (reference sequence). CDR3 size: 15 residues. CDR3 region: CATSRDLRNYNEQFF. CDR3 DNA sequence: TGTGCCACCAGCAGAGATCTACGCAACTACAATGAGCAGTTCTTC.

This clone is a singleton in its sample. The chain combines TRBV7-3 with TRBJ2-7, with TRBD2 as a possible D gene (6 bases). V gave up 5 bases and J gave up 6 bases, with 20 bases separating them. The CDR3 loop spans 15 amino acids. Germline V gene lookup returns CDR1 SGHTA and CDR2 FQGTGA. CDR3 DNA: TGTGCCAGCAGCGAACGACTAGACCGTTCTGGCGAGCAGTACTTC. It is translated as CASSERLDRSGEQYF.

The chain is built from TRBV19 and TRBJ1-2, with D perhaps TRBD1 (5 bases). With 7 bases removed from V and 4 bases from J, the gap between germline ends came to 13 bases. Germline assignment: CDR1 LNHDA and CDR2 SQIVND (reference sequence). This CDR3 comprises 13 residues. CDR3 amino acids: CASTPGGVYGYTF. DNA of the CDR3: TGTGCCAGTACCCCAGGAGGGGTCTATGGCTACACCTTC.

This chain connects TRBV29-1 to TRBJ2-1; D tentatively fits TRBD1 or TRBD2 (6 bases each). V shed 6 bases and J shed 8 bases, with 14 bases lying between them. CDR1 and CDR2 from the germline V gene are SQVTM and ANQGSEA. The CDR3 length is 12 residues. CDR3 sequence (DNA): TGCAGCGTCCAAAAGGGGGGCTATGAGCAGTTCTTC. Translating it yields CSVQKGGYEQFF.

The CDR3 DNA follows: TGTGCCAGCAGTTACTCAATTGGGGAATTGAACACTGAAGCTTTCTTT. Protein product: CASSYSIGELNTEAFF. V and J are TRBV6-5 and TRBJ1-1, with D unresolved. The germline V gene has CDR1 MNHEY and CDR2 SVGAGI. Trimming pared 0 bases from V and 0 bases from J, leaving 11 bases between. This CDR3 contains 16 residues.

This clone appeared once. This chain links TRBV4-3 with TRBJ2-3; D possibly corresponds to TRBD2 (5 bases). Germline loops: CDR1 LGHNA, CDR2 YSLEER. Trimming stripped 1 base from V and 0 bases from J, with 5 bases between. This CDR3 is 14 amino acids long. DNA of the CDR3: TGCGCCAGCAGCCAAGGAGGGAGCACAGATACGCAGTATTTT. Amino acids: CASSQGGSTDTQYF.

Regarding this clone: Other DNA sequences in this specimen translate into the identical CDR3. This rearrangement joins TRBV5-6 to TRBJ1-1; D uncertain. Germline V lookup: CDR1 SGHDT, CDR2 YYEEEE. The CDR3 spans 13 residues. V was trimmed by 0 bases and J by 1 base, leaving 4 bases between them. The CDR3 bases are TGTGCCAGCAGCTTGGGTAGGAACACTGAAGCTTTCTTT. Its protein product is CASSLGRNTEAFF.

This clone has only a few counts. This chain uses TRBV29-1 with TRBJ1-1; D is possibly TRBD1 (5 bases). The ends were cut back, 1 base at V and 10 bases at J, with 10 bases in the middle. In germline, CDR1 is SQVTM, CDR2 ANQGSEA. The CDR3 sequence is 11 residues long. In DNA, the CDR3 is TGCAGCGTTGAAGTGGGACCGGGAGCTTTCTTT. As protein: CSVEVGPGAFF.

The V and J genes are TRBV5-6 and TRBJ2-5; TRBD1 matches at 9 bases. V gave up 0 bases and J gave up 1 base; unmatched junction bases: 4. There are 16 residues in the CDR3. CDR1 is SGHDT and CDR2 is YYEEEE in the germline V gene. The CDR3 reads CASSLATGGLQETQYF. CDR3 DNA sequence: TGTGCCAGCAGCTTGGCGACAGGGGGGCTCCAAGAGACCCAGTACTTC. The full variable domain, rest sourced from reference TRBV5-6 and TRBJ2-5, is DAGVTQSPTHLIKTRGQQVTLRCSPKSGHDTVSWYQQALGQGPQFIFQYYEEEERQRGNFPDRFSGHQFPNYSSELNVNALLLGDSALYLCASSLATGGLQETQYFGPGTRLLVL.

Turning to this clone: This same CDR3 is encoded by further DNA sequences in the sample. The V call is TRBV4-3, the J call TRBJ2-2; 7 positions match TRBD2. The germline V gene has CDR1 LGHNA and CDR2 YSLEER. The CDR3 spans 14 residues. V lost 0 bases to trimming and J lost 6 bases; unmatched junction nucleotides: 1. The CDR3: CASSQDRGAGELFF. The CDR3 DNA reads as TGCGCCAGCAGCCAAGATCGGGGGGCCGGGGAGCTGTTTTTT.

This clone was seen just once. This chain links TRBV11-2 with TRBJ1-2; 9 positions agree with TRBD1. Per the germline V gene, CDR1 is SGHAT and CDR2 is FQNNGV. The CDR3 has 14 residues. J gave up 8 bases and V 1 base, and 5 bases lay outside the gene matches. The DNA of the CDR3 is TGTGCCAGCAGCTTAGGATGGGACAGGGCCGGCTACACCTTC. Its protein product is CASSLGWDRAGYTF.

V is TRBV14 and J is TRBJ1-2; TRBD1 might be the D (6 bases). The CDR3 has 13 residues. The V and J ends lost 3 bases and 6 bases respectively, with 11 bases between them. CDR1 is SGHDN and CDR2 is FVKESK in the germline V gene. CDR3 loop: CASSHGGADGYTF. CDR3 sequence (DNA): TGTGCCAGCAGCCATGGGGGGGCCGATGGCTACACCTTC.

This clone was counted a few times. The V call is TRBV10-2, the J call TRBJ1-4, with D perhaps TRBD1 (6 bases). The CDR3 runs to 15 residues. Trimming stripped 6 bases from V and 2 bases from J, with 13 bases between. CDR1 WSHSY and CDR2 SAAADI come from the germline V gene. Written as DNA, the CDR3 is TGCGCCAGCAGGGCGGACAGCTCGACTAATGAAAAACTGTTTTTT. This sequence encodes CASRADSSTNEKLFF.

The chain joins TRBV7-9 to TRBJ1-2; D ambiguous. Trimming took off 4 bases at V and 0 bases at J, with 12 bases between the two ends. Germline V gene sequence: CDR1 SEHNR, CDR2 FQNEAQ (reference sequence). The length of the CDR3 is 15 residues. CDR3 in DNA: TGTGCCAGCAGCTCCCCGGGCCAATCTAACTATGGCTACACCTTC. It is translated as CASSSPGQSNYGYTF.

As to this clone: Different DNA sequences within this sample yield the same CDR3. The chain joins TRBV5-1 to TRBJ2-1; tentatively, D is TRBD1 or TRBD2 (6 bases each). The CDR3 runs to 15 residues. Per germline, CDR1 SGHRS and CDR2 YFSETQ. The V end lost 1 base, the J end lost 4 bases, and 12 bases lay between the germline ends. CDR3 sequence: CASSLSGGLYNEQFF. The CDR3 bases are TGCGCCAGCAGCTTGTCCGGGGGCCTTTACAATGAGCAGTTCTTC.

V usage is TRBV12-5 and J usage is TRBJ1-5; 9 nucleotides line up with TRBD1. CDR1 and CDR2 (germline): LGHNT, FRNRAP. V lost 6 bases and J lost 5; bases outside the gene matches: 5. This CDR3 comprises 14 residues. CDR3 sequence: CASGWGQGHQPQHF. CDR3 DNA sequence: TGTGCTAGTGGGTGGGGACAGGGCCATCAGCCCCAGCATTTT.

The rearrangement uses TRBV5-6 and TRBJ2-1; possible D gene TRBD2, 5 bases. Between the trimmed V and J ends, which lost 4 bases and 0 bases, there was a span of 14 bases. The CDR3 extends over 16 amino acids. Germline V gives CDR1 SGHDT, CDR2 YYEEEE. The CDR3 DNA reads as TGTGCCAGCAGCGCCCGCCTAGCAGGCTCCTACAATGAGCAGTTCTTC. Protein: CASSARLAGSYNEQFF.

This clone was recorded at least ten times. The J gene is TRBJ2-1, the V gene TRBV11-3; 12 bases are a match to TRBD2. The CDR3 totals 15 residues. Unmatched junction bases numbered 6, after V lost 4 bases and J lost 8 bases. Germline lookup yields CDR1 SGHNT and CDR2 YENEEA. CDR3 sequence (DNA): TGTGCCAGCAGCTCAAGACTAGCGGGGGCGGATGAGCAGTTCTTC. It encodes CASSSRLAGADEQFF.

This clone was detected a few times. This chain links TRBV7-8 with TRBJ1-6; 7 bases fit TRBD1. V shed 5 bases and J 8 bases; nucleotides not matched to a gene: 9. The V gene's germline CDR1 is SGHVS and CDR2 FQNEAQ. The CDR3 sequence is 15 residues long. In DNA, the CDR3 is TGTGCCAGCAGCCTCGACAGGGTAGGGCATTCACCCCTCCACTTT. Its translation is CASSLDRVGHSPLHF.

This chain uses TRBV10-3 with TRBJ2-3; tentative D call: TRBD1 (6 bases). This CDR3 has 14 residues. The V gene lost 5 bases and the J gene lost 0 bases, with 9 bases spanning the gap. Germline V gene lookup returns CDR1 ENHRY and CDR2 SYGVKD. The CDR3 here is CAISQTGSTDTQYF. The CDR3 DNA is TGTGCCATCAGTCAGACAGGTAGCACAGATACGCAGTATTTT.

This clone was counted once. The rearrangement uses TRBV28 and TRBJ2-1; a weak D match, TRBD2 (6 bases). The V end lost 6 bases, the J end lost 8 bases, and 14 bases lay between the germline ends. Germline values: CDR1 MDHEN, CDR2 SYDVKM. The CDR3 is 13 residues long. Written as DNA, the CDR3 is TGTGCCAGCAGCCACCGACTAGTCGATGAGCAGTTCTTC. Protein sequence: CASSHRLVDEQFF.

As DNA, the CDR3 is TGTGCCAGCACCCCAGGGTCCGGGAACTACGAGCAGTACTTC. It yields the protein CASTPGSGNYEQYF. V gene TRBV9 combines with J gene TRBJ2-7; D assignment may be TRBD1 or TRBD2 (5 bases each). There are 14 residues in the CDR3. Germline V gene lookup returns CDR1 SGDLS and CDR2 YYNGEE. Trimming took 6 bases from V and 3 from J, leaving 16 bases between them.